Each of the 32 T cell receptor beta chains below was sequenced from the same sample in a study of human versus mouse CDR3 diversity and MHC coevolution. TCRdb keeps only in-frame clones here, not all; method: immunoSEQ multiplex PCR. The sample includes about 60,000 clones, 85% to 95% of them seen just once. The sample comprised naive CD4+ T cells from blood. The subset: CD45RO-negative CD62L-positive naive CD4 T cells. The receptors were sampled from a person aged 55 to 70 in good health.

As for this clone: At the DNA level, this CDR3 is encoded by other sequences in the same sample as well. The chain links TRBV5-1 to TRBJ1-1; possibly TRBD1 for D (5 bases). CDR3 length: 13 amino acids. Per the germline V gene, CDR1 is SGHRS and CDR2 is YFSETQ. The V gene lost 3 bases and the J gene lost 3 bases, with 9 bases spanning the gap. The CDR3 sequence: CASSSQGDTEAFF. CDR3 nucleotide sequence: TGCGCCAGCAGCTCTCAGGGTGACACTGAAGCTTTCTTT.

V gene TRBV7-9 combines with J gene TRBJ2-3; perhaps TRBD1 as D (6 bases). Germline values: CDR1 SEHNR, CDR2 FQNEAQ (reference sequence). The CDR3 has 13 amino acids. V lost 6 bases and J 6 bases, leaving 13 bases between the germline ends. The CDR3 spells CASSLLGADTQYF. CDR3 nucleotide sequence: TGTGCCAGCAGTTTATTGGGGGCTGATACGCAGTATTTT.

This chain links TRBV6-5 with TRBJ2-7; 9 nucleotides match TRBD2. CDR1 is MNHEY, CDR2 SVGAGI, per germline. J was trimmed by 3 bases and V by 6 bases; bases with no gene match: 6. This CDR3 spans 14 amino acids. The CDR3 bases are TGTGCCAGCAGGATGGCTAGCGGGGACTACGAGCAGTACTTC. Its translation is CASRMASGDYEQYF.

The chain joins TRBV6-6 to TRBJ2-7, with TRBD1 as a possible D gene (5 bases). Germline V gene lookup returns CDR1 MNHNY and CDR2 SVGAGI (reference sequence). Trimming shortened V by 6 bases and J by 2 bases, and 14 bases separated the two germline ends. This CDR3 contains 14 residues. The CDR3 is CASRGRVDTYEQYF. The CDR3 DNA follows: TGTGCCAGCAGGGGCAGGGTCGACACCTACGAGCAGTACTTC.

The chain carries TRBV18 and TRBJ1-1, with 8 bases identical to TRBD1. Germline V CDR1 and CDR2: KGHSH, LQKENI. CDR3 size: 16 residues. With 3 bases clipped from V and 1 base from J, the junction kept 7 bases outside the gene matches. The CDR3 DNA reads as TGTGCCAGCTCACCTATGCCGGGACAGGCGAACACTGAAGCTTTCTTT. This codes for CASSPMPGQANTEAFF.

This rearrangement joins TRBV5-1 to TRBJ1-4, with D unresolved. Trimming took 0 bases from V and 0 from J, leaving 12 bases between them. This CDR3 has 17 amino acids. Germline V gives CDR1 SGHRS, CDR2 YFSETQ. In DNA, the CDR3 is TGCGCCAGCAGCTTGGAAGGCAGGTGGGCAACTAATGAAAAACTGTTTTTT. Translated, it gives CASSLEGRWATNEKLFF.

The chain employs TRBV5-4 and TRBJ2-3; 7 nucleotides match TRBD2. V shed 6 bases and J 3 bases; nucleotides not matched to a gene: 7. CDR1 is SGHNT, CDR2 YYREEE, per germline (reference sequence). The CDR3 contains 14 residues. The CDR3 DNA reads as TGTGCCAGCATGGCGGGAGCGGGGACAGATACGCAGTATTTT. It translates to CASMAGAGTDTQYF.

This chain joins TRBV5-1 and TRBJ2-5; the match to TRBD2 covers 9 bases. The J call is doubtful: the DNA matches TRBJ2-7 better. Germline V CDR1 and CDR2: SGHRS, YFSETQ. The CDR3 is made up of 15 amino acids. CDR3 sequence (DNA): TGCGCCAGCAGTTGGAATAGCGGGAGCTCCTACGAGCAGTACTTC. Protein: CASSWNSGSSYEQYF.

This rearrangement joins TRBV12-5 to TRBJ2-2, with 13 positions matching TRBD2. The CDR3 spans 20 residues. V gave up 0 bases and J gave up 0 bases; unmatched junction bases: 7. CDR1 is LGHNT and CDR2 is FRNRAP in the germline V gene. CDR3 nucleotide sequence: TGTGCTAGTGGTTTGGTCCAGGGGACTAGCGGGAATCCGAACACCGGGGAGCTGTTTTTT. Amino acids: CASGLVQGTSGNPNTGELFF. Combining the CDR3 with reference TRBV12-5 and TRBJ2-2 gives the whole variable domain DARVTQTPRHKVTEMGQEVTMRCQPILGHNTVFWYRQTMMQGLELLAYFRNRAPLDDSGMPKDRFSAEMPDATLATLKIQPSEPRDSAVYFCASGLVQGTSGNPNTGELFFGEGSRLTVL.

The chain links TRBV10-3 to TRBJ2-5, with 15 bases fitting TRBD2. Germline V gene data show CDR1 as ENHRY and CDR2 as SYGVKD. The CDR3 has 20 residues. Trimming cost V 0 bases and J 3 bases; bases outside gene matches: 11. The CDR3 DNA reads TGTGCCATCAGTGAGTCGCTTTGGACTAGCGGGAGGGCCGGGGAAGAGACCCAGTACTTC. Amino acids: CAISESLWTSGRAGEETQYF.

V and J are TRBV11-3 and TRBJ2-7; 12 nucleotides match TRBD2. The V and J ends lost 1 base and 3 bases, in that order; junction bases with no gene match: 7. CDR1 is SGHNT, CDR2 YENEEA, per germline. CDR3 length: 17 amino acids. CDR3 sequence (DNA): TGTGCCAGCAGCTTAGGACTAGCGGGAGCCAGTTTCTACGAGCAGTACTTC. It specifies CASSLGLAGASFYEQYF. Together with reference TRBV11-3 and TRBJ2-7, the CDR3 gives the full variable domain: EAGVVQSPRYKIIEKKQPVAFWCNPISGHNTLYWYLQNLGQGPELLIRYENEEAVDDSQLPKDRFSAERLKGVDSTLKIQPAELGDSAVYLCASSLGLAGASFYEQYFGPGTRLTVT.

This chain joins TRBV7-9 and TRBJ2-1; TRBD1 matches 8 bases. With V trimmed by 5 bases and J by 0 bases, 3 bases remained unmatched. There are 15 residues in the CDR3. CDR1 is SEHNR and CDR2 is FQNEAQ in the germline V gene (reference sequence). Here the CDR3 DNA reads TGTGCCAGCAGCCCGCAGGGGGCCTCCTACAATGAGCAGTTCTTC. Translation: CASSPQGASYNEQFF.

The sample holds one count of this clone. The V call is TRBV18, the J call TRBJ2-7, with a tentative D call TRBD2 (5 bases). This CDR3 spans 16 amino acids. CDR1 is KGHSH, CDR2 LQKENI, per germline. Trimming removed 4 bases from V and 0 bases from J, with 16 bases in between. Written as DNA, the CDR3 is TGTGCCAGCTCACTAGGTACGGGATCAAGCTCCTACGAGCAGTACTTC. Protein sequence: CASSLGTGSSSYEQYF.

The chain couples TRBV20-1 to TRBJ2-7, with D possibly being TRBD1 (5 bases). The CDR3 length is 11 residues. CDR1 is DFQATT, CDR2 SNEGSKA, per germline (reference sequence). V lost 6 bases to trimming and J lost 4 bases, with 10 bases between them. CDR3 loop: CSAPKGYEQYF. CDR3 sequence (DNA): TGCAGTGCCCCCAAGGGGTACGAGCAGTACTTC.

V and J are TRBV5-1 and TRBJ2-1; TRBD1 matches 8 bases. V shed 3 bases, J shed 4 bases, and the junction held 6 bases outside the gene matches. The CDR3 contains 15 residues. CDR1 SGHRS and CDR2 YFSETQ come from the germline V gene. CDR3 sequence: CASSSHRGTYNEQFF. The CDR3 DNA sequence: TGCGCCAGCAGCTCCCACAGGGGGACGTACAATGAGCAGTTCTTC.

The V call is TRBV4-1, the J call TRBJ1-4, with 8 bases aligning to TRBD1. The CDR3 extends over 16 amino acids. From germline, CDR1 is MGHRA and CDR2 YSYEKL. Trimming at V came to 0 bases and at J to 5 bases, leaving 5 bases not matched to a gene. The CDR3 region is CASSQERNRGNEKLFF. The CDR3 DNA reads as TGCGCCAGCAGCCAAGAGAGGAACAGGGGGAATGAAAAACTGTTTTTT.

V gene TRBV5-1 combines with J gene TRBJ2-5; 12 bases match TRBD2. Per the germline V gene, CDR1 is SGHRS and CDR2 is YFSETQ. The J segment lost 1 base and the V segment lost 7 bases, leaving 5 bases of the junction unmatched. The CDR3 is 15 amino acids. CDR3 bases: TGCGCCAGCGGCAGGACTAGCGGGGCCCAAGAGACCCAGTACTTC. Residues: CASGRTSGAQETQYF.

The V and J genes are TRBV19 and TRBJ1-1, with TRBD1 identical over 12 bases. This CDR3 has 15 amino acids. J was trimmed by 6 bases and V by 7 bases; bases with no gene match: 9. The germline V gene encodes CDR1 LNHDA and CDR2 SQIVND (reference sequence). The CDR3 bases are TGTGCCAGTACCCCGGGGACAGGGGGCTTGGCTGAAGCTTTCTTT. This translates into CASTPGTGGLAEAFF.

In DNA, the CDR3 is TGCGCCAGCAGCTTGGTGGGACAGGGCCCCACTGAAGCTTTCTTT. Protein: CASSLVGQGPTEAFF. The chain joins TRBV5-1 to TRBJ1-1, with 9 bases identical to TRBD1. Germline assignment: CDR1 SGHRS and CDR2 YFSETQ. Trimming removed 0 bases from V and 4 bases from J; junction bases left unmatched: 4. The CDR3 has 15 residues.

The chain is built from TRBV5-1 and TRBJ2-5, with D possibly TRBD2 on 5 matching bases. The CDR3 is made up of 14 amino acids. Deletions cut 2 bases from V and 1 base from J, with 9 bases between. Germline V gene data show CDR1 as SGHRS and CDR2 as YFSETQ. The CDR3 protein is CASSLEGFQETQYF. The CDR3 nucleotides read TGCGCCAGCAGCTTAGAGGGTTTCCAAGAGACCCAGTACTTC.

The J gene is TRBJ2-5, the V gene TRBV2, with 7 positions matching TRBD1. TRBJ2-7 explains the end of the DNA better; the J call may be wrong. The CDR3 runs 14 residues. Germline-derived CDR1 and CDR2 are SNHLY and FYNNEI. CDR3 in amino acids: CASQTDRDGYEQYF. The CDR3 DNA reads TGTGCCAGCCAGACCGACAGGGACGGCTACGAGCAGTACTTC.

CDR3 DNA sequence: TGTGCTACCCGGGAGAATTGGGAGCAGTACTTC. Translated, it gives CATRENWEQYF. V is TRBV12-5 and J is TRBJ2-7; tentative D call: TRBD2 (6 bases). The CDR3 is 11 amino acids. CDR1 and CDR2 from the germline V gene are LGHNT and FRNRAP. V was clipped by 10 bases and J by 7 bases, with 14 bases between them.

This chain links TRBV18 with TRBJ2-7; D not resolved. V lost 0 bases, J lost 4 bases, and 7 bases lay in between. The CDR3 is made up of 13 amino acids. The germline CDR1 and CDR2 sequences are KGHSH and LQKENI. This chain's CDR3 is CASSPPSVYEQYF. The CDR3 bases are TGTGCCAGCTCACCACCTTCAGTATACGAGCAGTACTTC.

Worth noting for this clone: This sample includes further DNA sequences coding for the same CDR3. This sequence joins TRBV5-6 and TRBJ2-2; 7 nucleotides line up with TRBD2. The CDR3 is 18 amino acids. The V segment lost 0 bases and the J segment 0 bases; nucleotides outside the gene matches: 8. Per the germline V gene, CDR1 is SGHDT and CDR2 is YYEEEE. The CDR3 DNA reads as TGTGCCAGCAGCTTGGGATTGGCGGGAGCGTCGAACACCGGGGAGCTGTTTTTT. Encoded protein: CASSLGLAGASNTGELFF.

The rearrangement links TRBV19 to TRBJ1-4; 7 bases are shared with TRBD1. Trimming cost V 1 base and J 0 bases; bases outside gene matches: 2. The CDR3 consists of 16 residues. Germline-derived CDR1 and CDR2 are LNHDA and SQIVND (reference sequence). CDR3 sequence reads: CASSIGQGATNEKLFF. For the CDR3, the DNA is TGTGCCAGTAGTATAGGACAGGGTGCAACTAATGAAAAACTGTTTTTT.

J is TRBJ1-1 and V is TRBV25-1; D remains ambiguous. The CDR3 covers 14 residues. V gave up 3 bases and J gave up 3 bases, with 11 bases separating them. Germline-derived CDR1 and CDR2 are MGHDK and SYGVNS. The CDR3 bases are TGTGCCAGCAGTGACGGCGGGATTCACACTGAAGCTTTCTTT. Its translation: CASSDGGIHTEAFF.

The chain uses TRBV7-8 and TRBJ1-5; 7 bases line up with TRBD1. The V segment lost 7 bases and the J segment 6 bases; nucleotides outside the gene matches: 3. The germline gives CDR1 SGHVS, CDR2 FQNEAQ. CDR3 length: 12 amino acids. This chain's CDR3 is CASNRGSQPQHF. The CDR3 region has the DNA TGTGCCAGCAACAGGGGAAGTCAGCCCCAGCATTTT.

This rearrangement joins TRBV2 to TRBJ1-6, with D uncertain. Germline loops: CDR1 SNHLY, CDR2 FYNNEI. V shed 7 bases and J shed 3 bases, with 13 bases lying between them. This CDR3 is built from 15 residues. This CDR3 is CASTFTGNYNSPLHF. The CDR3 DNA is TGTGCCAGCACCTTCACGGGAAACTATAATTCACCCCTCCACTTT. Variable domain in full (rest from reference TRBV2 and TRBJ1-6): EPEVTQTPSHQVTQMGQEVILRCVPISNHLYFYWYRQILGQKVEFLVSFYNNEISEKSEIFDDQFSVERPDGSNFTLKIRSTKLEDSAMYFCASTFTGNYNSPLHFGNGTRLTVT.

This clone was seen once. The chain couples TRBV7-2 to TRBJ2-1; weak D call: TRBD2 (5 bases). Trimming removed 8 bases from V and 15 bases from J, with 20 bases in between. Germline V CDR1 and CDR2: SGHTA, FQGNSA. The CDR3 consists of 12 residues. CDR3 amino acids: CASSTVEGALFF. In DNA form, the CDR3 reads TGTGCCAGCTCCACGGTTGAGGGTGCCCTGTTCTTC.

The genes are TRBV5-1 and TRBJ2-3; TRBD2 matches at 12 bases. Looked up from germline, CDR1 is SGHRS and CDR2 is YFSETQ. The CDR3 sequence is 16 residues long. After removal of 5 bases from V and 0 bases from J, the junction contained 4 bases not matched to a gene. CDR3 region: CASRAGTSGSTDTQYF. CDR3 coding DNA: TGCGCCAGCAGGGCTGGGACTAGCGGGAGCACAGATACGCAGTATTTT.

The sample holds one count of this clone. This rearrangement joins TRBV5-1 to TRBJ2-2; D perhaps matches TRBD2 (5 bases). The length of the CDR3 is 14 residues. The germline V gene encodes CDR1 SGHRS and CDR2 YFSETQ. V was clipped by 4 bases and J by 5 bases, with 12 bases between them. The CDR3 loop is CASSPGLSTGELFF. CDR3 coding DNA: TGCGCCAGCAGCCCCGGACTTTCGACCGGGGAGCTGTTTTTT.

The chain recombines TRBV15 with TRBJ1-4; 7 bases match TRBD1. Germline CDR1 LNHNV, CDR2 YYDKDF (reference sequence). The V segment lost 4 bases and the J segment 4 bases; nucleotides outside the gene matches: 6. This CDR3 has 15 residues. The CDR3 here is CATSKRQGSNEKLFF. Here the CDR3 DNA reads TGTGCCACCAGCAAAAGACAGGGTAGTAATGAAAAACTGTTTTTT.